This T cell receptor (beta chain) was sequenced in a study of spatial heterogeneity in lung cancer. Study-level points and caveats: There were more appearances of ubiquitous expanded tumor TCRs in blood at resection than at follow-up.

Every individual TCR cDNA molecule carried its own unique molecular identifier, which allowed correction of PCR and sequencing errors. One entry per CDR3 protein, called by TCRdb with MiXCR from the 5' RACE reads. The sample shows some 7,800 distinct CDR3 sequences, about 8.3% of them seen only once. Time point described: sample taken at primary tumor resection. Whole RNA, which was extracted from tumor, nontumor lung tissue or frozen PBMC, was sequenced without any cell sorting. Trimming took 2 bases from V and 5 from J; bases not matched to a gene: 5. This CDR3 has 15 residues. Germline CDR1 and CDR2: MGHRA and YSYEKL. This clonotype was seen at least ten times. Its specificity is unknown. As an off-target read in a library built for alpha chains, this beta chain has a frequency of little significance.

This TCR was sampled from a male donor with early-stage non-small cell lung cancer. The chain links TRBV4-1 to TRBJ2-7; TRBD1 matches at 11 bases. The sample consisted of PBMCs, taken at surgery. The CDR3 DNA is TGCGCCAGCAGCCAATCTTGGACAGGGGGCAACGAGCAGTACTTC. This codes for CASSQSWTGGNEQYF.